A selection of T cell receptor beta chains follows, all from one sample in a study of tumor-infiltrating lymphocytes in oesophageal squamous cell carcinoma. TCRdb used MiXCR to reprocess the PCR reads, holding one entry per CDR3 protein. The repertoire holds 20,000 or so distinct CDR3 sequences, with approximately 39% as singletons. Sequenced material: esophageal tumor tissue. These receptors all stem from a male donor with esophageal squamous cell carcinoma. The CDR3 runs from the conserved cysteine through the conserved F or W. A D gene is named only where the DNA matches it firmly. Clone sizes are given selectively: once, few, many, or a class where the clone is expanded.

abundance | d_gene | j_gene | v_gene | CDR3nt | CDR3aa
. | . | TRBJ2-6 | TRBV28 | TGTGCCAGCAGTTTCCTAACAGGGTTAGGATCTGGGGCCAACGTCCTGACTTTC | CASSFLTGLGSGANVLTF
many | . | TRBJ2-2 | TRBV6-9 | TGTGCCAGCAGTTATCCCGAGCGGCTAGCCTTAAACACCGGGGAGCTGTTTTTT | CASSYPERLALNTGELFF
. | TRBD2 | TRBJ2-1 | TRBV7-2 | TGTGCCAGCAGCCCCCGGACTAGCGGGGGGGCAAGAGGCAATGAGCAGTTCTTC | CASSPRTSGGARGNEQFF
. | . | TRBJ1-1 | TRBV30 | TGTGCCTGGAGTCCACAGGAGGGCACTGAAGCTTTCTTT | CAWSPQEGTEAFF
many | TRBD1 | TRBJ1-4 | TRBV6-1 | TGTGCCAGCAGATTGACAGGGGGCAATGAAAAACTGTTTTTT | CASRLTGGNEKLFF
. | . | TRBJ2-7 | TRBV11-2 | TGTGCCAGCAGCTTAGACAGGGTTTTGGACTACGATGAGCAGTACTTC | CASSLDRVLDYDEQYF
. | . | TRBJ2-4 | TRBV7-6 | TGTGCCAGCAGCTTAGTTCCGGGGGACATTCAGTACTTC | CASSLVPGDIQYF
. | . | TRBJ2-3 | TRBV19 | TGTGCCAGTAGTTCTCGTAGGGGTTCTAGCACAGATACGCAGTATTTT | CASSSRRGSSTDTQYF
. | TRBD1 | TRBJ2-5 | TRBV7-8 | TGTGCCAGCAGCTTAAACAGGGGTTTAGAGACCCAGTACTTC | CASSLNRGLETQYF
few | TRBD2 | TRBJ2-3 | TRBV9 | TGTGCCAGCAGCGAGACTAGCGGGGGCCCAGATACGCAGTATTTT | CASSETSGGPDTQYF
. | . | TRBJ2-2 | TRBV7-2 | TGTGCCAGCAGCCCCCAGAACACCGGGGAGCTGTTTTTT | CASSPQNTGELFF
. | TRBD2 | TRBJ2-7 | TRBV7-2 | TGTGCCAGCAGGGGATTCGGGACTAGCCTCAATTACGAGCAGTACTTC | CASRGFGTSLNYEQYF
many | . | TRBJ2-2 | TRBV7-7 | TGTGCTAGCAGCTTGGACGGAGCGAACACCGGGGAGCTGTTTTTT | CASSLDGANTGELFF
medium-sized | . | TRBJ2-3 | TRBV6-1 | TGTGCCAGCAGTGATAGAGGCGGCGGAGACCTCACAGATACGCAGTATTTT | CASSDRGGGDLTDTQYF
. | . | TRBJ2-3 | TRBV24-1 | TGTGCCACCAGTGATTTGGATGTGGCAGATACGCAGTATTTT | CATSDLDVADTQYF
. | TRBD1 | TRBJ2-1 | TRBV7-4 | TGTGCCAGCAAGGACAGGAACACAGATACGCAGTTCTTC | CASKDRNTDTQFF
few | TRBD2 | TRBJ2-1 | TRBV6-2/TRBV6-3 | TGTGCCAGCAGCCCTCTATTCGGTAGCGGGAGGACCCGTCTTGAGCAGTTCTTC | CASSPLFGSGRTRLEQFF
many | TRBD2 | TRBJ2-2 | TRBV11-3 | TGTGCCAGCAGCCCGGGACTAGCGACTACACCCGGGGAGCTGTTTTTT | CASSPGLATTPGELFF
many | . | TRBJ2-2 | TRBV10-3 | TGTGCCACCGGGACCCCAACCGGGGAGCTGTTTTTT | CATGTPTGELFF
. | . | TRBJ2-5 | TRBV6-6 | TGTGCCAGCAGTTACTCGGGCGGACAAGAGACCCAGTACTTC | CASSYSGGQETQYF
medium-sized | TRBD2 | TRBJ2-1 | TRBV7-6 | TGTGCCAGCTCCACTAGCGGGGTTTACAATGAGCAGTTCTTC | CASSTSGVYNEQFF
many | TRBD2 | TRBJ2-3 | TRBV28 | TGTGCCAGCACCCAGCTAGCGGGGGCTAGCACAGATACGCAGTATTTT | CASTQLAGASTDTQYF
many | . | TRBJ1-5 | TRBV28 | TGTGCCACCCAAACCCTAACAGGGAGGGGTCAGCCCCAGCATTTT | CATQTLTGRGQPQHF
many | . | TRBJ2-3 | TRBV5-1 | TGCGCCAGCAGCTTGGGGCTAGCAACTAGCACAGATACGCAGTATTTT | CASSLGLATSTDTQYF
few | TRBD2 | TRBJ2-4 | TRBV7-6 | TGTGCCAGCAGCCCCACGACTAGCGGGGGGTCAGACCCTCTAGCCAAAAACATTCAGTACTTC | CASSPTTSGGSDPLAKNIQYF
few | . | TRBJ1-2 | TRBV7-3 | TGTGCCAGCAGCTTACAGCCCCTTGACAGCCTCAACTATGGCTACACCTTC | CASSLQPLDSLNYGYTF
few | . | TRBJ2-5 | TRBV20-1 | TGCAGTGCTAGAGATCTGTACCAAGAGACCCAGTACTTC | CSARDLYQETQYF
. | TRBD2 | TRBJ2-7 | TRBV28 | TGTGCCAGCAGTTTTACTAGCGGGAGCCGGAGCGAGCAGTACTTC | CASSFTSGSRSEQYF
few | TRBD1 | TRBJ2-4 | TRBV20-1 | TGCAGTGCTAGCCTCCGGGACAGATACAATGAGCAGTACTTC | CSASLRDRYNEQYF
. | . | TRBJ1-6 | TRBV7-6 | TGTGCCAGCAGCCCCGGTGATTCACCCCTCCACTTT | CASSPGDSPLHF
many | TRBD1 | TRBJ2-1 | TRBV20-1 | TGCAGTGCTTTCTTCCGGGACAGGGGGCTCGGTGAGCAGTTCTTC | CSAFFRDRGLGEQFF
. | . | TRBJ2-6 | TRBV6-4 | TGTGCCAGCAACTTGCCCGGGGCCAACGTCCTGACTTTC | CASNLPGANVLTF
many | TRBD2 | TRBJ2-1 | TRBV24-1 | TGTGCCACCAGTACGAACGCCGGACTAGCGCCTCGGGGTGAGCAGTTCTTC | CATSTNAGLAPRGEQFF
few | TRBD2 | TRBJ2-5 | TRBV7-2 | TGTGCCAGCAGCTTGAACGGGGGGATGCGAGAGACCCAGTACTTC | CASSLNGGMRETQYF
. | TRBD2 | TRBJ2-5 | TRBV11-2 | TGTGCCAGCAGCTTATTCGCCGGGACTAGCGGGCGGACCCAGTACTTC | CASSLFAGTSGRTQYF
medium-sized | TRBD1 | TRBJ1-4 | TRBV7-2 | TGTGCCAGCAGCTTAGTAGCAGGGGGCGCGACTAATGAAAAACTGTTTTTT | CASSLVAGGATNEKLFF
many | . | TRBJ2-1 | TRBV20-1 | TGCAGTGCTAGAGCTCAGGCGGGACCCAACTTCAATGAGCAGTTCTTC | CSARAQAGPNFNEQFF
. | . | TRBJ1-2 | TRBV18 | TGTGCCAGCTCATCTGACTTCCTGGGGGCTAACTATGGCTACACCTTC | CASSSDFLGANYGYTF
many | TRBD1 | TRBJ2-1 | TRBV6-6 | TGTGCCAGCAGTTACGAGAGACAGGGCAATGAGCAGTTCTTC | CASSYERQGNEQFF
medium-sized | TRBD2 | TRBJ2-5 | TRBV7-3 | TGTGCCAGCAGCCTGGTAGCGGGGTCCCAAGAGACCCAGTACTTC | CASSLVAGSQETQYF
. | TRBD1 | TRBJ1-2 | TRBV5-1 | TGCGCCAGCAGCTCTGTGACAGGGACGGGCTACACCTTC | CASSSVTGTGYTF
many | . | TRBJ2-1 | TRBV15 | TGTGCCACCAGCCTACGACGGGACAATGAGCAGTTCTTC | CATSLRRDNEQFF
. | . | TRBJ2-5 | TRBV7-8 | TGTGCCAGCAGCTTAGGGGCAGGGGGGAGATATGGAGAGACCCAGTACTTC | CASSLGAGGRYGETQYF
. | . | TRBJ2-1 | TRBV7-2 | TGTGCCAGCAGCTTATGGCGGGGCAATGAGCAGTTCTTC | CASSLWRGNEQFF
. | TRBD2 | TRBJ2-6 | TRBV7-3 | TGTGCCAGCAGCCTAGACGGACTAGCCAAGACTTCCCAAGGAGTTCTTCGGTTC | CASSLDGLAKTSQGVLRF
. | . | TRBJ1-2 | TRBV3-1 | TGTGCCAGCAGCCAAGGCTCAGGGGTGGGGTATGGCTACACCTTC | CASSQGSGVGYGYTF
many | TRBD2 | TRBJ2-1 | TRBV10-3 | TGTGCCATCAGTGAGCCATATCGGGGGGGGGGCGATGAGCAGTTCTTC | CAISEPYRGGGDEQFF
medium-sized | . | TRBJ2-6 | TRBV11-2 | TGTGCCAGCACCGCAGACAGGGCCAACGTCCTGACTTTC | CASTADRANVLTF
. | TRBD1 | TRBJ2-5 | TRBV7-8 | TGTGCCAGCAGCTTAGGGACAGGGGGGAGATATGGAGAGACCCAGTACTTC | CASSLGTGGRYGETQYF
many | . | TRBJ2-5 | TRBV19 | TGTGCCAGTAGACCCGGACACAAGTTCCAAGAGACCCAGTACTTC | CASRPGHKFQETQYF
. | . | TRBJ2-7 | TRBV2 | TGTGCCAGCAGTGAGGGGGGTAGATCACCCCTCCACTTC | CASSEGGRSPLHF
. | TRBD1 | TRBJ2-5 | TRBV7-3 | TGTGCCAGCAGCGGCGACAGGGGGGGAATAGAGACCCAGTACTTC | CASSGDRGGIETQYF